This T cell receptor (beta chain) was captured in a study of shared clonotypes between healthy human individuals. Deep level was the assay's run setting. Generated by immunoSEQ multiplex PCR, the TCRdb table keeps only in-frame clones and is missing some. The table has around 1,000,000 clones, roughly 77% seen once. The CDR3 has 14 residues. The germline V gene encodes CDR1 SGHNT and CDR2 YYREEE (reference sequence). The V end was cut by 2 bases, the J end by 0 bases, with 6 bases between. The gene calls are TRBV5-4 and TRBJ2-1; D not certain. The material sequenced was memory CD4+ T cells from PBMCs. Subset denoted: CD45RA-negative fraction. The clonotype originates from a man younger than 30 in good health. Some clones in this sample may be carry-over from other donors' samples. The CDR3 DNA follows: TGTGCCAGCAGCTTTCTCAACTCCTACAATGAGCAGTTCTTC. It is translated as CASSFLNSYNEQFF.